Given below is one TCR beta chain in context. The data belong to a study of cytomegalovirus exposure and HLA in healthy donors. Study-level information: For the approximately 410 genotyped donors, 81% fell within the Caucasian-associated ancestry cluster.

60 Vbeta and 13 Jbeta primers were used in PCR. Clones were sequenced by immunoSEQ multiplex PCR, and TCRdb holds only the in-frame ones, with some missing. The table records 150,000 or so clones, 79% of them present only once. Between the trimmed V and J ends, which lost 5 bases and 4 bases, there was a span of 11 bases. Germline CDR1 SGHTA, CDR2 FQGTGA. CDR3 length: 14 residues. Sequencing was performed on PBMCs. The gene calls are TRBV7-3 and TRBJ2-2, with D maybe TRBD2 (5 bases). The source is a man aged 30-40 years in good health and CMV-seropositive. The CDR3 loop reads CASSETTATGELFF. CDR3 in DNA: TGTGCCAGCAGCGAGACTACCGCCACCGGGGAGCTGTTTTTT.